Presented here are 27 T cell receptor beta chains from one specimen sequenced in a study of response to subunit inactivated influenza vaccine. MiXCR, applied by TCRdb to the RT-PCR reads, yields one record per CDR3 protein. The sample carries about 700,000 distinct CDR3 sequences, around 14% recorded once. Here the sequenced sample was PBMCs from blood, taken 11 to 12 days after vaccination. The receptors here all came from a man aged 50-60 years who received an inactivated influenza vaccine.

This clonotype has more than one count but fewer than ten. This CDR3 is CASSQDPGGRNSPLHF. The CDR3 DNA is TGCGCCAGCAGCCAAGATCCAGGGGGTCGCAATTCACCCCTCCACTTT. The chain employs TRBV4-3 and TRBJ1-6; 7 bases align to TRBD1. Germline assignment: CDR1 LGHNA and CDR2 YSLEER. The J segment lost 7 bases and the V segment lost 0 bases, leaving 6 bases of the junction unmatched. The CDR3 sequence is 16 residues long.

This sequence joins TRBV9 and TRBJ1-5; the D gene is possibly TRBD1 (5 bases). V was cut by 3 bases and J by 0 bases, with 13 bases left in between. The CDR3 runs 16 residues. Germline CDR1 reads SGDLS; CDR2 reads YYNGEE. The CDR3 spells CASSAIGRDSNQPQHF. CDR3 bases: TGTGCCAGCAGCGCGATAGGCAGGGATAGCAATCAGCCCCAGCATTTT.

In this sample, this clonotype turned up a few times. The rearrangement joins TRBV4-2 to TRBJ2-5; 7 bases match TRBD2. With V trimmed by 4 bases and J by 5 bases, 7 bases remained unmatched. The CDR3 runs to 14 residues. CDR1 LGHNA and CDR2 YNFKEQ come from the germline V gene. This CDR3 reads CASSRGLPEETQYF. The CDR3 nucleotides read TGTGCCAGCAGCCGGGGACTACCGGAGGAGACCCAGTACTTC.

The CDR3 DNA reads TGTGCCAGCCGAGCCAAGGGACTAGCTAAACCAGATACGCAGTATTTT. Protein sequence: CASRAKGLAKPDTQYF. The V and J genes are TRBV3-1 and TRBJ2-3; TRBD2 agrees at 9 bases. Germline loops: CDR1 LGHDT, CDR2 YNNKEL (reference sequence). The CDR3 consists of 16 residues. The trim removed 8 bases at V and 4 bases at J, leaving 13 bases unmatched.

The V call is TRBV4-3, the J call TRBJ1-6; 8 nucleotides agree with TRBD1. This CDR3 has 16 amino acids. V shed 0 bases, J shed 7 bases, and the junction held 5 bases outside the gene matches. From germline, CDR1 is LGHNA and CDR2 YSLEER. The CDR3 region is CASSQDRAGGNSPLHF. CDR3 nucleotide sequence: TGCGCCAGCAGCCAAGATCGGGCAGGGGGCAATTCACCCCTCCACTTT.

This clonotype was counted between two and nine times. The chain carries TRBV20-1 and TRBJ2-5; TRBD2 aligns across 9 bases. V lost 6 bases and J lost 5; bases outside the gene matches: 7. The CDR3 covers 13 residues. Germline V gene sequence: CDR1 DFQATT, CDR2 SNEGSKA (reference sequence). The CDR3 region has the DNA TGCAGTGCCCTACTAGCGGGCAGGGAGACCCAGTACTTC. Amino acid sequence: CSALLAGRETQYF.

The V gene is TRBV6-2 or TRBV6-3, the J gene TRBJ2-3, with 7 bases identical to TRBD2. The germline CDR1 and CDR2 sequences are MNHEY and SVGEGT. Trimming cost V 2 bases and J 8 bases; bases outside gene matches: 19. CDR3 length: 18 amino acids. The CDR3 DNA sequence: TGTGCCAGCAGTTACCGGGGGGACCGGCGAGGTCGCACAACTACGCAGTATTTT. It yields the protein CASSYRGDRRGRTTTQYF.

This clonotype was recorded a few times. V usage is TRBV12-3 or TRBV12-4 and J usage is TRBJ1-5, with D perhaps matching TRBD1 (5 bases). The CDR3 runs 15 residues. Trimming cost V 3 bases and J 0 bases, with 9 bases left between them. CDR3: CASSLTVYSNQPQHF. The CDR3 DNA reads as TGTGCCAGCAGTTTGACAGTTTATAGCAATCAGCCCCAGCATTTT.

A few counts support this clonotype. The CDR3 nucleotides are TGTGCCAGCAGTGCTCGGCTAGCGGGAACCTACGAGCAGTACTTC. It yields the protein CASSARLAGTYEQYF. The rearrangement uses TRBV2 and TRBJ2-7, with 9 positions matching TRBD2. Trimming took 4 bases from V and 2 from J; bases not matched to a gene: 6. The CDR3 has 15 amino acids. Per the germline V gene, CDR1 is SNHLY and CDR2 is FYNNEI.

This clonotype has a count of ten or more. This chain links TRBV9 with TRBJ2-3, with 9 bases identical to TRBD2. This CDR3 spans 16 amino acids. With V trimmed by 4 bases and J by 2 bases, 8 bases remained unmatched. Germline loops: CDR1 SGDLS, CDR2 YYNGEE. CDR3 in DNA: TGTGCCAGCAGCCTGAACCCTAGCGGGATCACAGATACGCAGTATTTT. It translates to CASSLNPSGITDTQYF.

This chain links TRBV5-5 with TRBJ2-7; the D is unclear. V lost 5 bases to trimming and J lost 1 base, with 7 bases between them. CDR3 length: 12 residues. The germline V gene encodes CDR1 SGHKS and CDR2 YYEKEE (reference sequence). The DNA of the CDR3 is TGTGCCAGCAGGGCCCAGTCCTACGAGCAGTACTTC. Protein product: CASRAQSYEQYF.

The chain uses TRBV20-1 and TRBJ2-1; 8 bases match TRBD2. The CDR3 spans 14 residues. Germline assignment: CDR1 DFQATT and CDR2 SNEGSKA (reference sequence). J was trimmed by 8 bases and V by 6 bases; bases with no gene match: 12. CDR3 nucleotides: TGCAGTGCCACTAAAAGCGGGAGACCCCATGAGCAGTTCTTC. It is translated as CSATKSGRPHEQFF.

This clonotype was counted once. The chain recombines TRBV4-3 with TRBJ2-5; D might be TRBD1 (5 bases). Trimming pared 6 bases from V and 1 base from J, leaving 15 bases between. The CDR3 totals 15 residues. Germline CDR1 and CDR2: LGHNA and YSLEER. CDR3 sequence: CASSVTGTTQETQYF. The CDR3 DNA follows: TGCGCCAGCAGTGTTACAGGAACCACCCAAGAGACCCAGTACTTC.

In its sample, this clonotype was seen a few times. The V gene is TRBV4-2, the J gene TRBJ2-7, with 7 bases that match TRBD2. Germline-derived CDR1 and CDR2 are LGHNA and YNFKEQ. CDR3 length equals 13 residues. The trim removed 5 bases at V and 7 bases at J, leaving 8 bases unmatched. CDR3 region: CASSREGRSEQYF. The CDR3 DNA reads TGTGCCAGCAGCAGGGAGGGTCGCTCGGAGCAGTACTTC.

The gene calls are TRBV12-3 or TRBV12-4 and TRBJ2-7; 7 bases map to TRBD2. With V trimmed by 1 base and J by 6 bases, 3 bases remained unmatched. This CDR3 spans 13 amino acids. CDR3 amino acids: CASSLVGRSEQYF. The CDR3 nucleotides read TGTGCCAGCAGTTTAGTCGGGAGGAGCGAGCAGTACTTC.

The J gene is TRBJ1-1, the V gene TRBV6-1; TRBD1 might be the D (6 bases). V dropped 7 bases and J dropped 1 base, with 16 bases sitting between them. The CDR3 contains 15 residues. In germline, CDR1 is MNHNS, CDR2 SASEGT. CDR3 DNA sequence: TGTGCCAGCACCGTGACCGGGACAACGAACACTGAAGCTTTCTTT. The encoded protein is CASTVTGTTNTEAFF.

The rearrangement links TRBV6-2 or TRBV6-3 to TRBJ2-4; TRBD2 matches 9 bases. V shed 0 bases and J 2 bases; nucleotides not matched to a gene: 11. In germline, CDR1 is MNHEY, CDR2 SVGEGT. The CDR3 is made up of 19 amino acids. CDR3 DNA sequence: TGTGCCAGCAGTTACTCGACGTCTTTAGCGGGGGATCCCAAAAACATTCAGTACTTC. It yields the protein CASSYSTSLAGDPKNIQYF.

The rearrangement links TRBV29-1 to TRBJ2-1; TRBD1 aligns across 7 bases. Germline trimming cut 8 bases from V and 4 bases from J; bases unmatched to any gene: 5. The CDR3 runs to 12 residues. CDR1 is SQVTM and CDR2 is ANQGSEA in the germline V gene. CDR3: CSTTTGYNEQFF. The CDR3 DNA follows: TGCAGCACAACGACAGGGTACAATGAGCAGTTCTTC.

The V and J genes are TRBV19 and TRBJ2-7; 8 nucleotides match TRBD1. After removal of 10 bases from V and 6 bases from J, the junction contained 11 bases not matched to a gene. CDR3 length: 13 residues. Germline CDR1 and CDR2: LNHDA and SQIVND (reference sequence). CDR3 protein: CATDRTGSGEQYF. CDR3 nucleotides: TGTGCCACGGACAGGACAGGGTCGGGCGAGCAGTACTTC. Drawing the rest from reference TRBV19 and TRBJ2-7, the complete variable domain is DGGITQSPKYLFRKEGQNVTLSCEQNLNHDAMYWYRQDPGQGLRLIYYSQIVNDFQKGDIAEGYSVSREKKESFPLTVTSAQKNPTAFYLCATDRTGSGEQYFGPGTRLTVT.

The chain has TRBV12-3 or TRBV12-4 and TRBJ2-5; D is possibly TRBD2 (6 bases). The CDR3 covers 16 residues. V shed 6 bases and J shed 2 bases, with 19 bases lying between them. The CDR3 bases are TGTGCCAGCAGCCTACCGGGGAGGATCACTCAAGAGACCCAGTACTTC. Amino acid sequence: CASSLPGRITQETQYF.

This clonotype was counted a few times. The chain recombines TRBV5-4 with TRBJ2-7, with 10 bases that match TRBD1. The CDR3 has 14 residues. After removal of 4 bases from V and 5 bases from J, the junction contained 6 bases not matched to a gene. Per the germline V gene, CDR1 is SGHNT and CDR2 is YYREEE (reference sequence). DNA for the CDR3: TGTGCCAGCAGCCGTGACAGGGGGCTCAACGAGCAGTACTTC. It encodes CASSRDRGLNEQYF. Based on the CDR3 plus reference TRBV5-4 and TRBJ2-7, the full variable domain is ETGVTQSPTHLIKTRGQQVTLRCSSQSGHNTVSWYQQALGQGPQFIFQYYREEENGRGNFPPRFSGLQFPNYSSELNVNALELDDSALYLCASSRDRGLNEQYFGPGTRLTVT.

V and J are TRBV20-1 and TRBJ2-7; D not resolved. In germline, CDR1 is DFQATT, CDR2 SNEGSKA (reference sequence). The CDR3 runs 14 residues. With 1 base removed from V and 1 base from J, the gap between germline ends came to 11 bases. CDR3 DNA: TGCAGTGCTAGAGCAGAATACAGATCCTACGAGCAGTACTTC. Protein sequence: CSARAEYRSYEQYF.

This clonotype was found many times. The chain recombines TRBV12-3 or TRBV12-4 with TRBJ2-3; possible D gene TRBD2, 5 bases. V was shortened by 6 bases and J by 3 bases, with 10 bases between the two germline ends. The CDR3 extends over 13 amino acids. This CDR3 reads CASRVTSTDTQYF. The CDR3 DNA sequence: TGTGCCAGCAGGGTCACTAGTACAGATACGCAGTATTTT.

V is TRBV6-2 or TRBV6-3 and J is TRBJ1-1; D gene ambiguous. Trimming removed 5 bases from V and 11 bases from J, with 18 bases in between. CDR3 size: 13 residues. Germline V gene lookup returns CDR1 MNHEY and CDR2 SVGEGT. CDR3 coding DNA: TGTGCCAGCAGTATCCGAGACACCACGGTGGCTTTCTTT. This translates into CASSIRDTTVAFF.

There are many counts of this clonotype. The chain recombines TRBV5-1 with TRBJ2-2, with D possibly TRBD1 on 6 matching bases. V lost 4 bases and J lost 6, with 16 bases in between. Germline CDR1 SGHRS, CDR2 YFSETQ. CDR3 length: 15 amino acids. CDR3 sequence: CASSNSVRGSGELFF. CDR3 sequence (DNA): TGCGCCAGCAGCAACTCGGTCAGGGGATCCGGGGAGCTGTTTTTT.

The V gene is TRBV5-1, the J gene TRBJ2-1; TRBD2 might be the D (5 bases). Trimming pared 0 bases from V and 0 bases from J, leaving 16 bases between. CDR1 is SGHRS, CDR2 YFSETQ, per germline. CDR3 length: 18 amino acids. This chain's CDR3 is CASSLGVWERSSYNEQFF. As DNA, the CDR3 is TGCGCCAGCAGCTTGGGTGTGTGGGAGCGGTCCTCCTACAATGAGCAGTTCTTC.

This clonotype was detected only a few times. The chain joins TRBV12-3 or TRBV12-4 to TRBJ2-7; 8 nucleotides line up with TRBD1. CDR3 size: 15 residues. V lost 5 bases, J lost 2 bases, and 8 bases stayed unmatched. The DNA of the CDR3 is TGTGCCAGCAGTCCACACGACAGGGGTACCTACGAGCAGTACTTC. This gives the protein CASSPHDRGTYEQYF.